The 21 T cell receptor beta chains below all came from one sample that was sequenced in a study of T cell responses to AZD1222 COVID-19 vaccine. The method was immunoSEQ multiplex PCR; TCRdb's version includes in-frame clones alone and lacks a portion of them. This sample has more than 150,000 clones, with roughly 92% found just once. Here the sequenced sample was peripheral blood, taken on day 0 of AZD1222 vaccination. All receptors come from an adult in good health.

The rearrangement uses TRBV5-4 and TRBJ2-7, with a weak D call TRBD2 (7 bases). V dropped 0 bases and J dropped 2 bases, with 15 bases sitting between them. CDR1 is SGHNT and CDR2 is YYREEE in the germline V gene (reference sequence). This CDR3 spans 16 amino acids. The CDR3 sequence: CASSLAGGLAAYEQYF. Here the CDR3 DNA reads TGTGCCAGCAGCTTGGCCGGGGGGCTAGCGGCCTACGAGCAGTACTTC.

Here the CDR3 reads CASSIHLYLNSNQPQHF. In nucleotides, the CDR3 is TGTGCCAGTAGTATCCATCTTTACTTAAATAGCAATCAGCCCCAGCATTTT. The chain has TRBV19 and TRBJ1-5; D gene uncertain. This CDR3 has 17 amino acids. CDR1 is LNHDA and CDR2 is SQIVND in the germline V gene (reference sequence). Trimming removed 3 bases at V and 0 bases at J, with 15 bases between.

The rearrangement links TRBV3-1 (or the pseudogene TRBV3-2) to TRBJ1-1; D unclear. V dropped 4 bases and J dropped 4 bases, with 13 bases sitting between them. The germline CDR1 and CDR2 sequences are LGHDT and YNNKEL (reference sequence). This CDR3 has 14 amino acids. The CDR3 DNA reads as TGTGCCAGCAGCCCCCCAGCCCAGTCCACTGAAGCTTTCTTT. Translation: CASSPPAQSTEAFF.

V gene TRBV3-1 (or the pseudogene TRBV3-2) combines with J gene TRBJ2-2, with TRBD2 identical over 9 bases. CDR3 size: 16 residues. J gave up 3 bases and V 5 bases, and 7 bases lay outside the gene matches. Germline loops: CDR1 LGHDT, CDR2 YNNKEL (reference sequence). CDR3: CASSLPTSGYTGELFF. As DNA, the CDR3 is TGTGCCAGCAGCTTACCGACTAGCGGCTACACCGGGGAGCTGTTTTTT.

This rearrangement joins TRBV3-1 (or the pseudogene TRBV3-2) to TRBJ2-1; 9 nucleotides agree with TRBD2. The V gene end was trimmed by 1 base and the J gene end by 7 bases; junction bases not matched to a gene: 8. Germline V gene lookup returns CDR1 LGHDT and CDR2 YNNKEL (reference sequence). CDR3 length equals 16 residues. This chain's CDR3 is CASSQGSLAGKNEQFF. The CDR3 bases are TGTGCCAGCAGCCAAGGTTCCCTAGCGGGAAAAAATGAGCAGTTCTTC.

This clone was observed a few times. This same CDR3 is encoded by further DNA sequences in the sample. This chain joins TRBV18 and TRBJ1-1; D might be TRBD1 (6 bases). The CDR3 spans 13 residues. V was clipped by 6 bases and J by 6 bases, with 14 bases between them. Germline-derived CDR1 and CDR2 are KGHSH and LQKENI. The CDR3 DNA sequence: TGTGCCAGCTCCCCGCCAGGGGCGTCTGAAGCTTTCTTT. Its protein is CASSPPGASEAFF.

Only a few counts were recorded for this clone. The V and J genes are TRBV27 and TRBJ2-1, with 9 bases that match TRBD2. The CDR3 is 14 amino acids. Trimming took 8 bases from V and 7 from J; bases not matched to a gene: 9. Per the germline V gene, CDR1 is MNHEY and CDR2 is SMNVEV (reference sequence). The CDR3 DNA reads TGTGCCAGCCTCCGAGGGGCGGGAGGGAATGAGCAGTTCTTC. Encoded protein: CASLRGAGGNEQFF.

This rearrangement joins TRBV5-1 to TRBJ2-5, with a possible D match to TRBD2 (6 bases). The V gene lost 2 bases and the J gene lost 3 bases, with 11 bases spanning the gap. Per germline, CDR1 SGHRS and CDR2 YFSETQ. There are 14 residues in the CDR3. The CDR3, as DNA: TGCGCCAGCAGCTTCAGTACGGGAGAAGAGACCCAGTACTTC. It specifies CASSFSTGEETQYF. The variable domain in full, with the rest retrieved from reference TRBV5-1 and TRBJ2-5, is KAGVTQTPRYLIKTRGQQVTLSCSPISGHRSVSWYQQTPGQGLQFLFEYFSETQRNKGNFPGRFSGRQFSNSRSEMNVSTLELGDSALYLCASSFSTGEETQYFGPGTRLLVL.

The chain joins TRBV2 to TRBJ1-3; D remains ambiguous. The CDR3 totals 12 residues. The germline V and J ends were trimmed by 7 bases and 4 bases, with 8 bases remaining between them. CDR1 and CDR2 from the germline V gene are SNHLY and FYNNEI. Written as DNA, the CDR3 is TGTGCCAGCAATGAGTACGGAAACACCATATATTTT. As protein: CASNEYGNTIYF.

The chain links TRBV5-4 to TRBJ1-1; tentatively, D is TRBD1 (5 bases). V lost 3 bases and J 0 bases, leaving 6 bases between the germline ends. The length of the CDR3 is 13 residues. CDR1 is SGHNT, CDR2 YYREEE, per germline (reference sequence). The CDR3 DNA is TGTGCCAGCAGCTCCAGGGTGAACACTGAAGCTTTCTTT. It yields the protein CASSSRVNTEAFF.

The chain joins TRBV19 to TRBJ2-1; 8 bases are shared with TRBD2. The CDR3 is 15 residues long. From germline, CDR1 is LNHDA and CDR2 SQIVND (reference sequence). V lost 5 bases to trimming and J lost 7 bases; unmatched junction nucleotides: 10. This chain's CDR3 is CASSRFQAGVNEQFF. CDR3 nucleotides: TGTGCCAGTAGTCGATTCCAAGCGGGAGTAAATGAGCAGTTCTTC.

The chain combines TRBV7-3 with TRBJ2-1; TRBD2 might be the D (6 bases). V lost 5 bases and J lost 7, with 21 bases in between. The germline CDR1 and CDR2 sequences are SGHTA and FQGTGA. The CDR3 contains 16 residues. The DNA for the CDR3 is TGTGCCAGCAGCGCAACGGGGGTATCGGCGAAGAATGAGCAGTTCTTC. Translation: CASSATGVSAKNEQFF.

V and J are TRBV12-5 and TRBJ1-2; D not resolved. Per the germline V gene, CDR1 is LGHNT and CDR2 is FRNRAP. V was pared by 3 bases and J by 4 bases, with 9 bases between. The CDR3 spans 13 residues. CDR3 region: CASGFTARYGYTF. The CDR3 region has the DNA TGTGCTAGTGGTTTCACAGCCCGCTATGGCTACACCTTC.

The chain joins TRBV5-1 to TRBJ2-7; TRBD1 matches at 7 bases. This CDR3 comprises 13 residues. Trimming took 1 base from V and 3 from J; bases not matched to a gene: 1. Germline values: CDR1 SGHRS, CDR2 YFSETQ. CDR3 protein: CASSLPGGYEQYF. The CDR3 DNA follows: TGCGCCAGCAGCTTGCCAGGGGGCTACGAGCAGTACTTC.

Here the CDR3 DNA reads TGTGCCAGCAGCTTCGACAGCAACTATGGCTACACCTTC. Encoded protein: CASSFDSNYGYTF. The chain combines TRBV5-8 with TRBJ1-2; TRBD1 is a possible D gene (5 bases). V lost 2 bases, J lost 2 bases, and 7 bases lay in between. This CDR3 has 13 residues. Germline CDR1 and CDR2: SGHTS and YDEGEE.

The chain recombines TRBV6-2 or TRBV6-3 with TRBJ1-2, with unresolved D. Looked up from germline, CDR1 is MNHEY and CDR2 is SVGEGT. With 0 bases removed from V and 8 bases from J, the gap between germline ends came to 19 bases. The CDR3 contains 16 residues. The CDR3 spells CASSYSGSRGRGGYTF. The CDR3 region has the DNA TGTGCCAGCAGTTACTCGGGCAGCAGAGGACGGGGAGGCTACACCTTC.

The chain uses TRBV6-1 and TRBJ1-5; no clear D gene. The CDR3 consists of 12 residues. V lost 3 bases and J 6 bases, leaving 6 bases between the germline ends. Germline CDR1 reads MNHNS; CDR2 reads SASEGT. CDR3 loop: CASSDVGQPQHF. In nucleotides, the CDR3 is TGTGCCAGCAGTGATGTGGGTCAGCCCCAGCATTTT.

The chain has TRBV5-5 and TRBJ2-4; no firm D call. Trimming cost V 6 bases and J 1 base, with 23 bases left between them. Germline V CDR1 and CDR2: SGHKS, YYEKEE (reference sequence). This CDR3 comprises 18 residues. The CDR3, as DNA: TGTGCCAGCATCATCCGAAGGAAGGTAACCCTGGCCAAAAACATTCAGTACTTC. This translates into CASIIRRKVTLAKNIQYF. Full variable domain (remainder filled in from reference TRBV5-5 and TRBJ2-4): DAGVTQSPTHLIKTRGQQVTLRCSPISGHKSVSWYQQVLGQGPQFIFQYYEKEERGRGNFPDRFSARQFPNYSSELNVNALLLGDSALYLCASIIRRKVTLAKNIQYFGAGTRLSVL.

The chain has TRBV6-1 and TRBJ2-3; 7 bases line up with TRBD2. The CDR3 contains 14 residues. Germline CDR1 reads MNHNS; CDR2 reads SASEGT. With V trimmed by 1 base and J by 4 bases, 2 bases remained unmatched. DNA for the CDR3: TGTGCCAGCAGTGAAGGCGGGAGTTCAGATACGCAGTATTTT. Encoded protein: CASSEGGSSDTQYF.

The CDR3 loop reads CASSRVDSMNTEAFF. The DNA of the CDR3 is TGCGCCAGCAGCCGGGTGGACAGCATGAACACTGAAGCTTTCTTT. The rearrangement links TRBV5-1 to TRBJ1-1; a weak D match, TRBD1 (6 bases). The CDR3 is made up of 15 amino acids. V dropped 4 bases and J dropped 0 bases, with 13 bases sitting between them. Germline V CDR1 and CDR2: SGHRS, YFSETQ.

The chain joins TRBV3-1 (or the pseudogene TRBV3-2) to TRBJ1-2; D unclear. CDR3 length: 15 amino acids. Germline CDR1 and CDR2: LGHDT and YNNKEL (reference sequence). The V gene lost 0 bases and the J gene lost 2 bases, with 10 bases spanning the gap. Here the CDR3 reads CASSQDLGMNYGYTF. CDR3 bases: TGTGCCAGCAGCCAAGATCTGGGGATGAACTATGGCTACACCTTC.